A single sample is the source of the 3 T cell receptor beta chains below, sequenced in a study of cytomegalovirus exposure and HLA in healthy donors (TCRdb year 2017). Libraries were made using the immunoSEQ multiplex PCR assay. A mixture of 60 forward primers for TCR Vbeta segments and 13 reverse primers for TCR Jbeta segments was used in the multiplex PCR. TCRdb took this table from immuneACCESS and kept in-frame rearrangements with V and J called. Such tables lack part of the clones; where checked against another copy, unresolved V genes explain under half of the gap, and the rest is unexplained. Within this sample are about 160,000 clones, with 80% of them counted one time only. The ten top clones hold about 6.3% of the sample. Sequenced sample: PBMCs. The origin of the receptors is a male donor in good health and CMV-seropositive.

The gene calls are TRBV27 and TRBJ2-3, with 8 bases that match TRBD2. CDR3 length: 13 amino acids. The V segment lost 8 bases and the J segment 6 bases; nucleotides outside the gene matches: 7. In germline, CDR1 is MNHEY, CDR2 SMNVEV (reference sequence). The CDR3 is CASSKRGSDTQYF. In nucleotides, the CDR3 is TGTGCCAGCTCAAAGCGGGGGTCGGATACGCAGTATTTT.

The chain has TRBV2 and TRBJ2-2; TRBD2 might be the D (6 bases). The CDR3 has 14 amino acids. Germline lookup yields CDR1 SNHLY and CDR2 FYNNEI. The V gene lost 2 bases and the J gene lost 7 bases, with 11 bases spanning the gap. CDR3 sequence reads: CASSETGGLGELFF. CDR3 in DNA: TGTGCCAGCAGTGAAACCGGGGGACTCGGGGAGCTGTTTTTT.

This clone has a single count. The chain has TRBV5-1 and TRBJ2-7; 7 bases fit TRBD1. Germline V lookup: CDR1 SGHRS, CDR2 YFSETQ. V lost 4 bases and J lost 3; bases outside the gene matches: 10. The CDR3 has 15 residues. CDR3 in DNA: TGCGCCAGCAGCCCCCGACAGGGCATGAACTACGAGCAGTACTTC. This translates into CASSPRQGMNYEQYF.